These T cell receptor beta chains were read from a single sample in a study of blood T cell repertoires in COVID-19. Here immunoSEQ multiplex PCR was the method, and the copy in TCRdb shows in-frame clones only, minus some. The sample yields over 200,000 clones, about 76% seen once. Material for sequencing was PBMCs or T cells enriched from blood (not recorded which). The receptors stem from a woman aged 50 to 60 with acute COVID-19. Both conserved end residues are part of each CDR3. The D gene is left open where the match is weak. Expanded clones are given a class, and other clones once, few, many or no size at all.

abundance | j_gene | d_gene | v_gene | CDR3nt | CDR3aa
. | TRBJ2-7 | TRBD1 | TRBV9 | TGTGCCAGCAGCCTAGGGGGGACAGGGTGGGGCTACGAGCAGTACTTC | CASSLGGTGWGYEQYF
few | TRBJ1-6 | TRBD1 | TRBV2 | TGTGCCAGCACCCAACAGGGGTACGGTTCACCCCTCCACTTT | CASTQQGYGSPLHF
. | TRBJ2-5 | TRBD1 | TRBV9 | TGTGCCAGCAGCACCGCCCGTGACAGGGGGGGCCGGGGGACCCAGTACTTC | CASSTARDRGGRGTQYF
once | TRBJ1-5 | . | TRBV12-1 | TGTGCCAGCAGCTTTGAAACTCAGAGGAGCAATCAGCCCCAGCATTTT | CASSFETQRSNQPQHF
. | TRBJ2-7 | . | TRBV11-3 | TGTGCCAGCAGCGGACTTAGCTCCTACGAGCAGTACTTC | CASSGLSSYEQYF
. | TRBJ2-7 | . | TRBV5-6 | TGTGCCAGCAGCTTGGCCCTCGCGGGGGCGACCTACGAGCAGTACTTC | CASSLALAGATYEQYF
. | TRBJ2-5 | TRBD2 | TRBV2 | TGTGCCAGCAGTGAACCTGGCCTAGCGGGGGGCGGAGAGACCCAGTACTTC | CASSEPGLAGGGETQYF
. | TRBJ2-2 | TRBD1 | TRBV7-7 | TGTGCTAGCAGCCGATGGACAGGGGGCGGGTCCGGGGAGCTGTTTTTT | CASSRWTGGGSGELFF
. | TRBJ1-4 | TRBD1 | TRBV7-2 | TGTGCCAGCAGCCCGGGACAGTATAATGAAAAACTGTTTTTT | CASSPGQYNEKLFF
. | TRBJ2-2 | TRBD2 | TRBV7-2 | TGTGCCAGCAGCTTCAGCGGGGGCGCGAACACCGGGGAGCTGTTTTTT | CASSFSGGANTGELFF
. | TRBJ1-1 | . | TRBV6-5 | TGTGCCAGCTCGAGACGGGGGAACACTGAAGCTTTCTTT | CASSRRGNTEAFF
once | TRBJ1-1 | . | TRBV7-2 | TGTGCCAGCAGGGCGGAGGTGGGCCGAGAAGCTTTCTTT | CASRAEVGREAFF
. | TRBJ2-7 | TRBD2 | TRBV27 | TGTGCCAGCAGTTCACTAGCGGCGGGAACCTACGAGCAGTACTTC | CASSSLAAGTYEQYF
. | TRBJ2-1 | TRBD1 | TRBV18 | TGTGCCAGCTCACCACGTACAGGGGGCGGGAATGAGCAGTTCTTC | CASSPRTGGGNEQFF
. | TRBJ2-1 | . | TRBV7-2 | TGTGCCAGCAGCTTAGGACAGACCTCCTACAATGAGCAGTTCTTC | CASSLGQTSYNEQFF
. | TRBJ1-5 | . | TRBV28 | TGTGCCAGCAGTCCCGTACTTGGAGCTCCCACATTCAATCAGCCCCAGCATTTT | CASSPVLGAPTFNQPQHF
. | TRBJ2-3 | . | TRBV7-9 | TGTGCCAGCAGCTTAGGGGCGACAGATACGCAGTATTTT | CASSLGATDTQYF
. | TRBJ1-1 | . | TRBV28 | TGTGCCAGCAGATATACCCCGGGGGGTGGGACGAACACTGAAGCTTTCTTT | CASRYTPGGGTNTEAFF
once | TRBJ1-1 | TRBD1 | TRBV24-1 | TGTGCCACCAGCCTCGGGACAGCTACTGAAGCTTTCTTT | CATSLGTATEAFF
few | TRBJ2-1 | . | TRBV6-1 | TGTGCCAGCAGTTCCCCCTCCGTTTCTCTAGAGCAGTTCTTC | CASSSPSVSLEQFF
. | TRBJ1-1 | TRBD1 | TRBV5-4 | TGTGCCAGCAGCTCCGGGGGACAGGGGAGATCTGAAGCTTTCTTT | CASSSGGQGRSEAFF
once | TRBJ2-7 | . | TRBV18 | TGTGCCAGCTCACCAAGGACACAAGGGGCATACGAGCAGTACTTC | CASSPRTQGAYEQYF
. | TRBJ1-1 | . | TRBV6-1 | TGTGCCAGCAGTGATAACATAAACACTGAAGCTTTCTTT | CASSDNINTEAFF
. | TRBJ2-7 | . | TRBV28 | TGTGCCAGCAGTTCCCGCGGGTACCTACTGTACGAGCAGTACTTC | CASSSRGYLLYEQYF
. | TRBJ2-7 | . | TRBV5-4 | TGTGCCAGCAGCGAAACATCCCCTCAACCCGGGAGCGAGCAGTACTTC | CASSETSPQPGSEQYF
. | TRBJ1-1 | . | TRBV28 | TGTGCCAGCAGCCCCTTGAGGACAGCGAACACTGAAGCTTTCTTT | CASSPLRTANTEAFF
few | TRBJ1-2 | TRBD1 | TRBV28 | TGTGCCAGCGGGACAGGGTGGAACTATGGCTACACCTTC | CASGTGWNYGYTF
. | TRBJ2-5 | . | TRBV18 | TGTGCCAGCTCCCGACAGTTCAAAGAGACCCAGTACTTC | CASSRQFKETQYF
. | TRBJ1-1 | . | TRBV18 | TGTGCCAGCTCACCACGAACAGTTAACATGAACACTGAAGCTTTCTTT | CASSPRTVNMNTEAFF